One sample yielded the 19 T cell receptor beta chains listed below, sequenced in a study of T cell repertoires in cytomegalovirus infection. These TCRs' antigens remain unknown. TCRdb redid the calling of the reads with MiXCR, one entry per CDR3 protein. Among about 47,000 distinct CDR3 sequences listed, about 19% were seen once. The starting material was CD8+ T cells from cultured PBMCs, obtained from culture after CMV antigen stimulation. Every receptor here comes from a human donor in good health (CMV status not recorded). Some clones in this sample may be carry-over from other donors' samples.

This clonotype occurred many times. CDR3 coding DNA: TGTGCCAGCAGCTTAGATCGGGCGGGGGGAAGTAACTACAATGAGCAGTTCTTC. Amino acid sequence: CASSLDRAGGSNYNEQFF. The rearrangement links TRBV7-8 to TRBJ2-1; TRBD2 aligns across 8 bases. The length of the CDR3 is 18 residues. Unmatched junction bases numbered 11, after V lost 1 base and J lost 3 bases. The germline gives CDR1 SGHVS, CDR2 FQNEAQ.

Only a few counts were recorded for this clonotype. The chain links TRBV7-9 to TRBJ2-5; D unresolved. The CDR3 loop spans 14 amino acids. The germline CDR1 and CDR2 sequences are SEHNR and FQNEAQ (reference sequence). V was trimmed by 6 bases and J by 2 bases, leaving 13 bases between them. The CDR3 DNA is TGTGCCAGCAGAGGTGCCGGGTTTCAAGAGACCCAGTACTTC. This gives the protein CASRGAGFQETQYF.

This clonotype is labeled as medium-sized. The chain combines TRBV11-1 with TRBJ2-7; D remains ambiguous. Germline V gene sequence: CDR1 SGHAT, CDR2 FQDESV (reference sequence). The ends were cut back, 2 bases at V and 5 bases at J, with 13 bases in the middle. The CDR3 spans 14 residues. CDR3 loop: CASSLIGVGDEQYF. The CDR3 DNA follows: TGTGCCAGCAGCTTAATTGGCGTAGGAGACGAGCAGTACTTC. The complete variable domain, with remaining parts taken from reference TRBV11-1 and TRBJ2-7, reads EAEVAQSPRYKITEKSQAVAFWCDPISGHATLYWYRQILGQGPELLVQFQDESVVDDSQLPKDRFSAERLKGVDSTLKIQPAELGDSAMYLCASSLIGVGDEQYFGPGTRLTVT.

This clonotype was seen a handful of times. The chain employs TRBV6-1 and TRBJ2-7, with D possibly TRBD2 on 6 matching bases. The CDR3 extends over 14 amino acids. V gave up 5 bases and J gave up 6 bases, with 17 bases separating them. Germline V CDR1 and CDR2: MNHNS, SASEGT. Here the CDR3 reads CASSKRVGPIEQYF. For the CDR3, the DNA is TGTGCCAGCAGTAAGCGGGTGGGACCCATCGAGCAGTACTTC.

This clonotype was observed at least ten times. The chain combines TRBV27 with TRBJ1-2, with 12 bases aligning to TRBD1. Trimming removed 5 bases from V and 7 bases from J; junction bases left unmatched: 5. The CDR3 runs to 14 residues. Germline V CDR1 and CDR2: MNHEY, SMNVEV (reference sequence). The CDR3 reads CASSTGQGAVGYTF. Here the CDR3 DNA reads TGTGCCAGCAGTACGGGACAGGGGGCGGTTGGCTACACCTTC.

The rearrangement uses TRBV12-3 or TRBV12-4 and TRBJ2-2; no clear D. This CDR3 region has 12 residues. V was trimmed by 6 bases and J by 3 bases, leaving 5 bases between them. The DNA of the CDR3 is TGTGCCAGCAGCCCCGACACCGGGGAGCTGTTTTTT. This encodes CASSPDTGELFF.

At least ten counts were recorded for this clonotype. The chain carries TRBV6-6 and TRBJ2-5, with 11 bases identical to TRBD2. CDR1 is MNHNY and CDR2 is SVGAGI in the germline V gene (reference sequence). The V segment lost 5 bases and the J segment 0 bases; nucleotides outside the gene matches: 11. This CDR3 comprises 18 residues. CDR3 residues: CASSPSVGLAAHQETQYF. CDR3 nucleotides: TGTGCCAGCAGTCCTTCCGTGGGACTAGCGGCGCACCAAGAGACCCAGTACTTC.

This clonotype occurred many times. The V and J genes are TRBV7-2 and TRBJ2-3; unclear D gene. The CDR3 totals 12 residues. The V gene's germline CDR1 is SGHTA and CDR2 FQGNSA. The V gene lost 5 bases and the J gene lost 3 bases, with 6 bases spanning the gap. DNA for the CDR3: TGTGCCAGCAGCCCCCCTACAGATACGCAGTATTTT. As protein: CASSPPTDTQYF.

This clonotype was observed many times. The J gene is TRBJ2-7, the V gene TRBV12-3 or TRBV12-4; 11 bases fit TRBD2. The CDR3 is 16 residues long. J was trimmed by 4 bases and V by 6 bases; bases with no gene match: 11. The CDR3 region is CASSRTPTSGSYEQYF. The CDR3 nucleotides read TGTGCCAGCAGCCGTACCCCTACTAGCGGGAGTTACGAGCAGTACTTC.

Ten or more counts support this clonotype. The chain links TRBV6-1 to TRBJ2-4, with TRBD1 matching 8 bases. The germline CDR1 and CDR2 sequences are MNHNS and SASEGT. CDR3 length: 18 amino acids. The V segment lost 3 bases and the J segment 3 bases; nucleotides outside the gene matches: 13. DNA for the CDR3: TGTGCCAGCAGTGAGGACAGGGAATGGACCGGAGGCAAAAACATTCAGTACTTC. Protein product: CASSEDREWTGGKNIQYF.

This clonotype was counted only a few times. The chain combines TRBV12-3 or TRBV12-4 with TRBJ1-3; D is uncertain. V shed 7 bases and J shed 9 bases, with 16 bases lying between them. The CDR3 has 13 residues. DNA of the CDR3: TGTGCCAGCAAGGAGCGTATCTCAGGCACCATATATTTT. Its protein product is CASKERISGTIYF.

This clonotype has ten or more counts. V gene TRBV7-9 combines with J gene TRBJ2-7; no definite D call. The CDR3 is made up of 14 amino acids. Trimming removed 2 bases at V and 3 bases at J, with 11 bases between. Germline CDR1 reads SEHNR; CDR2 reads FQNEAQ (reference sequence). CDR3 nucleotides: TGTGCCAGCAGCTTAACCGCGGCCTTCTACGAGCAGTACTTC. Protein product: CASSLTAAFYEQYF.

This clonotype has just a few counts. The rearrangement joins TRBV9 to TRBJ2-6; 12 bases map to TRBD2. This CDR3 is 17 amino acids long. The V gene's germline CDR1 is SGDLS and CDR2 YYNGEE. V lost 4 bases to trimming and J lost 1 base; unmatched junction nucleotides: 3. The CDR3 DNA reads TGTGCCAGCAGCCCTAGCGGGGGGGCATCTGGGGCCAACGTCCTGACTTTC. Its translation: CASSPSGGASGANVLTF.

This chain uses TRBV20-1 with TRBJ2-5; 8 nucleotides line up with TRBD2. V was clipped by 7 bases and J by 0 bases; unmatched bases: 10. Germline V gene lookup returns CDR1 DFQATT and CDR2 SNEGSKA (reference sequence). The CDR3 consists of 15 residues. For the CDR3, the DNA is TGCAGTGGGGGACTAGGTCAAGGATACCAAGAGACCCAGTACTTC. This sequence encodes CSGGLGQGYQETQYF.

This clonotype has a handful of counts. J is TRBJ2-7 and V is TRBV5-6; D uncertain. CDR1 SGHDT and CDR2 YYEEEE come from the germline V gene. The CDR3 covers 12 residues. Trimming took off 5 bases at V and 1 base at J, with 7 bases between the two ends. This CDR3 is CASSQYSYEQYF. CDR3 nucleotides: TGTGCCAGCAGTCAATATTCCTACGAGCAGTACTTC.

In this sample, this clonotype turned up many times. This CDR3 reads CASSLDGSLLGEQYF. The CDR3 DNA follows: TGTGCCAGCAGCTTAGATGGATCGCTTCTGGGGGAGCAGTACTTC. The chain uses TRBV11-2 and TRBJ2-7; no clear D gene. The V end was cut by 0 bases, the J end by 7 bases, with 16 bases between. CDR3 length equals 15 residues. Germline CDR1 and CDR2: SGHAT and FQNNGV.

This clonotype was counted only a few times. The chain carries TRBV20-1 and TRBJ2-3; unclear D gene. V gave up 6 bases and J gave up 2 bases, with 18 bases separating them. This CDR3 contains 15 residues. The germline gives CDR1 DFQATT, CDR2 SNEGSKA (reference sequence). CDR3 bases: TGCAGTGCAAATTCACCGTCTTTTCCCACAGATACGCAGTATTTT. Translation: CSANSPSFPTDTQYF.

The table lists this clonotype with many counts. Written as DNA, the CDR3 is TGTGCCAGCTCCCCGGGACAGGCGTACAATGAGCAGTTCTTC. Residues: CASSPGQAYNEQFF. The V and J genes are TRBV27 and TRBJ2-1, with 8 bases matching TRBD1. V lost 8 bases, J lost 4 bases, and 7 bases stayed unmatched. The CDR3 totals 14 residues. The germline V gene has CDR1 MNHEY and CDR2 SMNVEV (reference sequence).

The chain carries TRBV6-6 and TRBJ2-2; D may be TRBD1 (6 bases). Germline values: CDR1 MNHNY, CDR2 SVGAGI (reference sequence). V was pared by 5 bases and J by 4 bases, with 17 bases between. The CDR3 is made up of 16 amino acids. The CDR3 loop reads CASSASGTLRTGELFF. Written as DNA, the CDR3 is TGTGCCAGCAGTGCCTCCGGGACACTCCGCACCGGGGAGCTGTTTTTT.